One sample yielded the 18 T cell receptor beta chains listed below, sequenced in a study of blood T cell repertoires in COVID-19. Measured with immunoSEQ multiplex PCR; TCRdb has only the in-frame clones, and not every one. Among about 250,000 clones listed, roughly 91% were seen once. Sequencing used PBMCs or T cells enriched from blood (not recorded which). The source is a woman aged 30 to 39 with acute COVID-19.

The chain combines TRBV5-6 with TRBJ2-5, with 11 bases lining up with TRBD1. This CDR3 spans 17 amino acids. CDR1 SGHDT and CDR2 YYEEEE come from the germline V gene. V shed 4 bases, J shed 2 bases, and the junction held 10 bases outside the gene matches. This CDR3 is CASSHGQGAPRQETQYF. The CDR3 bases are TGTGCCAGCAGCCATGGACAGGGGGCCCCCAGGCAAGAGACCCAGTACTTC.

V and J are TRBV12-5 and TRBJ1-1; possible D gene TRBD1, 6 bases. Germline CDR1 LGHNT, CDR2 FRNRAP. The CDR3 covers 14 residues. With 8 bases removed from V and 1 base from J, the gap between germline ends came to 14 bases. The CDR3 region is CASYREGTNTEAFF. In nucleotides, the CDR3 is TGTGCTAGTTACAGGGAGGGAACGAACACTGAAGCTTTCTTT.

Written as DNA, the CDR3 is TGTGCCAGCAGTGAGAACAGGCAGGGCTACACCTTC. Translated, it gives CASSENRQGYTF. The gene calls are TRBV6-1 and TRBJ1-2; the D gene is possibly TRBD1 (5 bases). The CDR3 runs 12 residues. Germline V gene lookup returns CDR1 MNHNS and CDR2 SASEGT. V lost 3 bases, J lost 8 bases, and 10 bases lay in between.

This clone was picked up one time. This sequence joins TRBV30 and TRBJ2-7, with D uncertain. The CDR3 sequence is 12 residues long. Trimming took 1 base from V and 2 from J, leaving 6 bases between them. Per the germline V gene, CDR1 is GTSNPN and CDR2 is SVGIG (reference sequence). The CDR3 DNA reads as TGTGCCTGGAGTGGGCCTGCCTACGAGCAGTACTTC. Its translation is CAWSGPAYEQYF.

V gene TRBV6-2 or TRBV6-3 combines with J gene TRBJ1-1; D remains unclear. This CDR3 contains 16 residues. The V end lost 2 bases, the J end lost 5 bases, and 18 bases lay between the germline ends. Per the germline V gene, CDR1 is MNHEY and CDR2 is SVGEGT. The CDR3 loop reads CASSYPLVGVTTEAFF. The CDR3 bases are TGTGCCAGCAGTTACCCCCTCGTCGGGGTAACAACTGAAGCTTTCTTT.

The CDR3 region is CASSRTQDTVEKLFF. CDR3 in DNA: TGTGCCAGCAGCCGAACCCAGGACACCGTTGAAAAACTGTTTTTT. The chain carries TRBV7-7 and TRBJ1-4; perhaps TRBD1 as D (5 bases). Germline CDR1 SSHAT, CDR2 FNYEAQ (reference sequence). The CDR3 runs 15 residues. The germline V and J ends were trimmed by 5 bases and 7 bases, with 17 bases remaining between them. Full variable domain (rest looked up from reference TRBV7-7 and TRBJ1-4): GAGVSQSPRYKVTKRGQDVTLRCDPISSHATLYWYQQALGQGPEFLTYFNYEAQPDKSGLPSDRFSAERPEGSISTLTIQRTEQRDSAMYRCASSRTQDTVEKLFFGSGTQLSVL.

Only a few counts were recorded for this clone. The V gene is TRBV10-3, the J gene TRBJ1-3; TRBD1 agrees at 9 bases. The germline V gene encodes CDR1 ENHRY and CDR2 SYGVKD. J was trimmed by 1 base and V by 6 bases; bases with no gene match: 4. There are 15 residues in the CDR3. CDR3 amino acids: CAIRRTGASGNTIYF. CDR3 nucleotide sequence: TGTGCCATCAGGAGGACAGGGGCATCTGGAAACACCATATATTTT.

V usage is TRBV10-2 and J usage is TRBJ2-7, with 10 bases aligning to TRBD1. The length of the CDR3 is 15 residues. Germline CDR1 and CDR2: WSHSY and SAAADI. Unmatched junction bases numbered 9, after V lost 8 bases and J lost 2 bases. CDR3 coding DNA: TGCGCCAGCCGACTTGACAGGGGGCGGACCTACGAGCAGTACTTC. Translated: CASRLDRGRTYEQYF.

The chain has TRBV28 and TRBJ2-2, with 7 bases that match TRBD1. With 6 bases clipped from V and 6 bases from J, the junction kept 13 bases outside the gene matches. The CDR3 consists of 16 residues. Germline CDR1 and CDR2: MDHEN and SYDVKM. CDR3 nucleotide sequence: TGTGCCAGCAGCCTGACAGGGTTTGTGGCCCCCGGGGAGCTGTTTTTT. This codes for CASSLTGFVAPGELFF.

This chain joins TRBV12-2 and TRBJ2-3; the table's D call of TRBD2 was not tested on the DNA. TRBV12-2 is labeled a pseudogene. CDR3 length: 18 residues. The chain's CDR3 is CASRLGGLAGATTDTQYF. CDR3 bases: TGTGCAAGTCGCTTAGGAGGACTAGCGGGGGCTACCACAGATACGCAGTATTTT.

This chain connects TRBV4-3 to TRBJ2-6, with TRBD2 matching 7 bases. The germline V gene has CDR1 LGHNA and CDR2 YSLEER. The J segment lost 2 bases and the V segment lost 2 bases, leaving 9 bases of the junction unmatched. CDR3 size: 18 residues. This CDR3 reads CASSQSGRVVPGANVLTF. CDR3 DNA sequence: TGCGCCAGCAGCCAATCTGGGAGGGTAGTCCCTGGGGCCAACGTCCTGACTTTC.

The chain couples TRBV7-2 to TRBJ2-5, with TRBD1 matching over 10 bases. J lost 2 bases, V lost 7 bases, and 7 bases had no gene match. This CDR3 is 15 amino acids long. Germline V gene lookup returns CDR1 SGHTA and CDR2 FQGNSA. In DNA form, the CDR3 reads TGTGCCAGCACTCCGGACAGGGGGTCTCAAGAGACCCAGTACTTC. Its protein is CASTPDRGSQETQYF.

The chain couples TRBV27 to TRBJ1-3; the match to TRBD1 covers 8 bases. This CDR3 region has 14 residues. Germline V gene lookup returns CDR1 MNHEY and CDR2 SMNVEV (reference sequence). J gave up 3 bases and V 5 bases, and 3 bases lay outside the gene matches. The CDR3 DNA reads TGTGCCAGCAGTCTGACAGGGGTTGGAAACACCATATATTTT. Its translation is CASSLTGVGNTIYF.

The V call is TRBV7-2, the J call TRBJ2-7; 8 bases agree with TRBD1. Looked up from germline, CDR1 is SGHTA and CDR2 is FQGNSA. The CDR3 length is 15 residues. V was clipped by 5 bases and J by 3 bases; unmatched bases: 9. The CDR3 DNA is TGTGCCAGCAGCGGCCGCGGACAGGGAATCTACGAGCAGTACTTC. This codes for CASSGRGQGIYEQYF.

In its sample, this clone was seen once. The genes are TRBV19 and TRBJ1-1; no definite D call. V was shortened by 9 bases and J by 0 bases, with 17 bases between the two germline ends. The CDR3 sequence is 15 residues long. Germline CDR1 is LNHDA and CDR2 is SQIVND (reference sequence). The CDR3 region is CASSLSPPLNTEAFF. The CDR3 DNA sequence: TGTGCCAGCTCCCTTAGCCCCCCTTTGAACACTGAAGCTTTCTTT.

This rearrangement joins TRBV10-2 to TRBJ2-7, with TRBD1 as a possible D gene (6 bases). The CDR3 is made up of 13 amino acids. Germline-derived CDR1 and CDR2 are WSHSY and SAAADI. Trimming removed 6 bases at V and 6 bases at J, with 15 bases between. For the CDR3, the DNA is TGCGCCAGCAGCCCTTCACAGGGTGGCGAGCAGTACTTC. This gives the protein CASSPSQGGEQYF.

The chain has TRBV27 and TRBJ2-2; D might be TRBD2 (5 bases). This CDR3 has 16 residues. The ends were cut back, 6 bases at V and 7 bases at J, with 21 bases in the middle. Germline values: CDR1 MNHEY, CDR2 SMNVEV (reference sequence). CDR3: CASSPPPGGLDGELFF. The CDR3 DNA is TGTGCCAGCAGCCCACCCCCCGGCGGGCTTGACGGGGAGCTGTTTTTT.

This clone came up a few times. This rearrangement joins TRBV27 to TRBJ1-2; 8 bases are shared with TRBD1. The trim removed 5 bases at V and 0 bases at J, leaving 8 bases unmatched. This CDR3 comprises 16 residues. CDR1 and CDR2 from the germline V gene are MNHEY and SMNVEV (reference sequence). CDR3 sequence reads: CASSPGQGEANYGYTF. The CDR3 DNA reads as TGTGCCAGCAGTCCAGGACAGGGCGAGGCTAACTATGGCTACACCTTC.